One sample yielded the 3 T cell receptor beta chains listed below, sequenced in a study of blood T cell repertoires in COVID-19. TCRdb's copy holds only in-frame clones and misses some; the assay was immunoSEQ multiplex PCR. This sample has fewer than 180,000 clones, with about 86% found just once. Input material: peripheral blood. All receptors derive from a man in his 70s with acute or convalescent COVID-19.

The genes are TRBV7-3 and TRBJ2-6, with D uncertain. The CDR3 totals 14 residues. With 3 bases removed from V and 0 bases from J, the gap between germline ends came to 3 bases. Germline-derived CDR1 and CDR2 are SGHTA and FQGTGA. CDR3: CASSLASGANVLTF. The CDR3 bases are TGTGCCAGCAGCTTGGCCTCTGGGGCCAACGTCCTGACTTTC.

This clone was recorded once. V gene TRBV15 combines with J gene TRBJ2-1, with 11 bases fitting TRBD1. Trimming cost V 0 bases and J 8 bases; bases outside gene matches: 6. This CDR3 is 16 amino acids long. CDR1 and CDR2 (germline): LNHNV, YYDKDF (reference sequence). The DNA of the CDR3 is TGTGCCACCAGCAGAGAGGGGGACAGGGGGATTTATGAGCAGTTCTTC. Residues: CATSREGDRGIYEQFF.

The chain joins TRBV7-3 to TRBJ2-1; 16 bases agree with TRBD2. Germline assignment: CDR1 SGHTA and CDR2 FQGTGA. The CDR3 sequence is 14 residues long. V was clipped by 8 bases and J by 7 bases; unmatched bases: 2. In DNA, the CDR3 is TGTGCCAGCGGGACTAGCGGGAGGGGTAATGAGCAGTTCTTC. It codes for CASGTSGRGNEQFF.